The T cell receptor (beta chain) under discussion was sequenced for a study of T cells in Graves' hyperthyroidism and ophthalmopathy. Notes on the study in general: Ophthalmopathy was model-predicted a median roughly 6.3 months pre-onset.

The CDR3 runs to 15 residues. CDR1 is LGHDT, CDR2 YNNKEL, per germline (reference sequence). The junction had 8 bases not matched to a gene; V was cut back by 4 bases and J by 5 bases. Patients counted as stable if ophthalmopathy did not develop within 18 months. Hyperthyroidism was newly diagnosed in patients aged 18 to 65 (duration under 2 months). Fresh peripheral blood, around 9.5 ml, yielded the PBMCs. To note about this clonotype: Its antigen remains unknown.

TCR beta CDR3 regions were amplified from RNA. A first-round RT-PCR of the TCR CDR3 used the HTBI primer set. MiXCR, applied by TCRdb to the multiplex PCR reads, yields one record per CDR3 protein. This sample yields a few hundred thousand distinct CDR3 sequences, of which more than 20% are seen a single time; approximately 25% belongs to the top ten. The chain carries TRBV3-1 and TRBJ1-1, with 9 bases matching TRBD1. The receptor comes from a man between 18 and 29 years old with Graves' hyperthyroidism. Sequenced sample: blood. In DNA, the CDR3 is TGTGCCAGCAGCCGACTACAGGGGGCGTCAACTGAAGCTTTCTTT. Encoded protein: CASSRLQGASTEAFF.